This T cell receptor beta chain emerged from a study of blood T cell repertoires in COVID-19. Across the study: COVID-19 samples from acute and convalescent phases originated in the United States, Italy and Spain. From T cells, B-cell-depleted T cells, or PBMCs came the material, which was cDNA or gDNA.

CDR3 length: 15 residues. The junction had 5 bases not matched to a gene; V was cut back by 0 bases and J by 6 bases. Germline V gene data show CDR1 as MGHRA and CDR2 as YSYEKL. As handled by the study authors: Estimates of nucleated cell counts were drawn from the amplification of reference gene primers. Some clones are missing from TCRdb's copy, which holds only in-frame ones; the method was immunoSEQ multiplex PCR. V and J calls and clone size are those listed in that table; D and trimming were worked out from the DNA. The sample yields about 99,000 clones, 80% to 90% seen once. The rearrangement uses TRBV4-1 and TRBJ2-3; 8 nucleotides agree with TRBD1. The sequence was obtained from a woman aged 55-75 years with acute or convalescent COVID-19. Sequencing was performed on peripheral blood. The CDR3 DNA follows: TGCGCCAGCAGCCAAGAGTCCCGACAGGGGGATACGCAGTATTTT. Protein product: CASSQESRQGDTQYF.